This TCR beta chain was identified during a study of cytomegalovirus exposure and HLA in healthy donors. This clone was found a few times. The V gene lost 5 bases and the J gene lost 9 bases, with 11 bases spanning the gap. The CDR3 length is 12 residues. Germline CDR1 and CDR2: LNHDA and SQIVND (reference sequence). This PCR relied on a set of 60 Vbeta primers and 13 Jbeta primers. TCRdb's copy holds only in-frame clones and misses some; the assay was immunoSEQ multiplex PCR. The profile shows roughly 120,000 clones, more than 65% of them singletons. Material: PBMCs. The chain has TRBV19 and TRBJ2-1, with no clear D. The source is a woman in her 40s in good health and CMV-seropositive. In nucleotides, the CDR3 is TGTGCCAGTAGTCGCCAGTATGCTGAGCAGTTCTTC. Translated: CASSRQYAEQFF.